These T cell receptor beta chains were read from a single sample in a study of T-cell memory formation after mild COVID-19. TCRdb ran MiXCR on the 5' RACE reads and lists one entry per CDR3 protein. The sample consists of some 250,000 distinct CDR3 sequences, 8% to 10% of them appearing once. The source material was PBMCs or a T cell subset sorted from them (not recorded which). These receptors were obtained from a man aged 18 to 35 who had mild COVID-19 (a few samples of this study predate the infection). Cell type and time point are not known. The CDR3 runs from the conserved cysteine through the conserved F or W. A D gene is named only where the DNA matches it firmly. A row's size may be missing; if present it is once, few, many or a size class.

V gene	D gene	J gene	clone size	CDR3 DNA	CDR3 protein
TRBV7-2	-	TRBJ2-7	few	TGTGCCAGCAGCTCCTCTGTGGGTTTCTACGAGCAGTACTTC	CASSSSVGFYEQYF
TRBV5-1	TRBD1	TRBJ2-2	many	TGCGCCAGCAGCTTGGACAGGGGGCGATCCGGGGAGCTGTTTTTT	CASSLDRGRSGELFF
TRBV21-1	-	TRBJ1-2	-	TGTGCCAGCACGGAGGGGAACTATGGCTACACCTTC	CASTEGNYGYTF
TRBV7-9	-	TRBJ2-5	-	TGTGCCAGCAACCGGGACAAAGAGACCCAGTACTTC	CASNRDKETQYF
TRBV7-8	-	TRBJ1-2	-	TGTGCCAGCAGCTTCCAGGGCCTCTATGGCTACACCTTC	CASSFQGLYGYTF
TRBV19	-	TRBJ2-3	few	TGTGCCAGTAGTAGGTACAGCACCTCACTGGGTACGCAGTATTTT	CASSRYSTSLGTQYF
TRBV4-3	TRBD1	TRBJ1-2	-	TGCGCCAGCAGCGGGCCGGGACAGCCCAACTATGGCTACACCTTC	CASSGPGQPNYGYTF
TRBV4-1	TRBD1	TRBJ1-2	many	TGCGCCAGCAGCCATTACCTCCGGGACAGGGAAAGTGGCTACACCTTC	CASSHYLRDRESGYTF
TRBV10-3	TRBD2	TRBJ2-7	many	TGTGCCATCAGTGAAGGGCTAGCGGGACCACTAGGCGAGCAGTACTTC	CAISEGLAGPLGEQYF
TRBV7-2	-	TRBJ2-3	-	TGTGCCAGCACCCGAGGAATAGCGGCCCCAGATACGCAGTATTTT	CASTRGIAAPDTQYF
TRBV4-1	TRBD2	TRBJ2-1	-	TGCGCCAGCAGCCATAGGTTTAGCGGGGACTCCTACAATGAGCAGTTCTTC	CASSHRFSGDSYNEQFF
TRBV4-1	-	TRBJ2-7	many	TGCGCCAGCAGCCAAGATGGTCGCACCTACGAGCAGTACTTC	CASSQDGRTYEQYF
TRBV5-1	-	TRBJ2-2	few	TGCGCCAGCAGCTTGATCGGGGCGAACACCGGGGAGCTGTTTTTT	CASSLIGANTGELFF
TRBV5-1	TRBD2	TRBJ2-6	many	TGCGCCAGCAGGGAGACTAGCGCTGTCTCTGGGGCCAACGTCCTGACTTTC	CASRETSAVSGANVLTF
TRBV27	TRBD1	TRBJ1-5	few	TGTGCCAGCAGTTCCCGGACAGGGGGTTTCAATCAGCCCCAGCATTTT	CASSSRTGGFNQPQHF
TRBV12-3/TRBV12-4	-	TRBJ1-1	-	TGTGCCAGCGTTTCCAGGGAAAACACTGAAGCTTTCTTT	CASVSRENTEAFF
TRBV20-1	-	TRBJ2-7	few	TGCAGTGCTAGAGATCGGGTACGTCAGCACGAGCAGTACTTC	CSARDRVRQHEQYF
TRBV4-3	-	TRBJ1-6	-	TGCGCCAGCAGCCAAAGACACGGGGCACCCCTCCACTTT	CASSQRHGAPLHF
TRBV7-2	-	TRBJ1-4	-	TGTGCCAGCAGCCACTTCCCGAGGGCCAGGGGTGAAAAACTGTTTTTT	CASSHFPRARGEKLFF
TRBV7-2	-	TRBJ2-2	-	TGTGCCAGCAGCCCTCAGGGGACTTCCAACACCGGGGAGCTGTTTTTT	CASSPQGTSNTGELFF
TRBV7-2	-	TRBJ2-7	few	TGTGCCAGCAGCTCACAGGGGGGGTATGAGCAGTACTTC	CASSSQGGYEQYF
TRBV7-2	TRBD1	TRBJ2-2	many	TGTGCCAGCAGCTTCCGGGACAGACCAAACACCGGGGAGCTGTTTTTT	CASSFRDRPNTGELFF
TRBV25-1	-	TRBJ1-1	-	TGTGCCAGCAGTGTGGGCTCTGAAGCTTTCTTT	CASSVGSEAFF
TRBV6-2/TRBV6-3	-	TRBJ2-5	few	TGTGCCAGCAGAGGGAGCGTGGAGACCCAGTACTTC	CASRGSVETQYF
TRBV4-3	TRBD1	TRBJ2-5	many	TGCGCCAGCAGCCAAACCTGGGGGACAGGGGTACAAGAGACCCAGTACTTC	CASSQTWGTGVQETQYF
TRBV20-1	TRBD2	TRBJ2-5	-	TGCAGTGCTAGTGATCTGGGGAGGGGAGAGACCCAGTACTTC	CSASDLGRGETQYF
TRBV14	-	TRBJ1-2	many	TGTGCCAGCAGCCAAGCCAGGAACTATGGCTACACCTTC	CASSQARNYGYTF
TRBV11-2	-	TRBJ2-2	few	TGTGCCAGCAGACCCCGGACCGTTTCCACCGGGGAGCTGTTTTTT	CASRPRTVSTGELFF
TRBV19	-	TRBJ1-5	few	TGTGCCACCGGGGGGCCGTATAGCAATCAGCCCCAGCATTTT	CATGGPYSNQPQHF
TRBV18	-	TRBJ1-1	-	TGTGCCAGCTCACCAAGTTCGGGCACTGAAGCTTTCTTT	CASSPSSGTEAFF
TRBV7-6	TRBD1	TRBJ2-7	many	TGTGCCAGCAGCTCTGGGGCAGGGGGAAGAAAAAAAGTCGACGAGCAGTACTTC	CASSSGAGGRKKVDEQYF
TRBV28	TRBD1	TRBJ2-1	few	TGTGCCAGCAGTTCATCCGGGACAGGAAACAATGAGCAGTTCTTC	CASSSSGTGNNEQFF